The 2 T cell receptor beta chains in this list originate from one sample, sequenced in a study of breast tumors, draining lymph nodes, adjacent tissues (dated by TCRdb to the mid-2010s). Preparation of the library involved multiplex PCR. Sequencing was carried out with an Illumina HiSeq 2000. TCRdb took the public reads, trimmed them with fastp at Q25, ran MiXCR for clone calling and kept in-frame beta chains. Each CDR3 protein appears once, grouped with its most common genes and DNA. Within this sample are roughly 260,000 distinct CDR3 sequences, with roughly 31% of them counted one time only. The leading ten clones occupy 0.85% to 1.2% of the sample. Lymph node samples were obtained from the axillary draining lymph nodes of breast cancer patients. Sequencing input: axillary lymph node tissue. The receptors originated from a female donor with breast cancer. Some clones in this sample may be carry-over from other donors' samples.

The V gene is TRBV2, the J gene TRBJ2-5, with D tentatively TRBD2 (6 bases). Trimming left V 11 bases short and J 7 bases short, with 14 bases between. The CDR3 loop spans 11 amino acids. In germline, CDR1 is SNHLY, CDR2 FYNNEI. CDR3 sequence reads: CAFKEEGTQYF. CDR3 DNA sequence: TGTGCCTTCAAGGAGGAGGGGACCCAGTACTTC.

There are many counts of this clonotype. The genes are TRBV20-1 and TRBJ2-2; 8 nucleotides line up with TRBD1. There are 16 residues in the CDR3. The germline V gene encodes CDR1 DFQATT and CDR2 SNEGSKA (reference sequence). After removal of 6 bases from V and 0 bases from J, the junction contained 9 bases not matched to a gene. The CDR3: CSAGDRSTSNTGELFF. The CDR3 nucleotides are TGCAGTGCCGGGGACAGGTCTACATCGAACACCGGGGAGCTGTTTTTT.